This is a list of T cell receptor beta chains from one sample in a study of cytomegalovirus exposure and HLA in healthy donors. TCRdb keeps only in-frame clones here, not all; method: immunoSEQ multiplex PCR. The sample shows a few hundred thousand clones, around 83% of them seen only once. Material: PBMCs. These receptors all come from a girl aged 10 to 17 in good health and CMV-seronegative. CDR3s include the opening cysteine and the closing phenylalanine or tryptophan. The order of the fields is V gene, J gene, clone size, D gene, CDR3 DNA, CDR3 protein. A D gene is named only where the DNA matches it firmly. Size values are once, few and many counts, or a class for expanded clones, and some rows have none.

TRBV2	TRBJ2-5	-	TRBD1	TGTGCCAGCAGTCAGGACAGGGAAGAGACCCAGTACTTC	CASSQDREETQYF
TRBV19	TRBJ2-3	-	-	TGTGCCAGTAGTATTAAAGCTACGCAGTATTTT	CASSIKATQYF
TRBV6-6	TRBJ2-3	-	TRBD2	TGTGCCAGCACGGGGGGAGCAGATACGCAGTATTTT	CASTGGADTQYF
TRBV15	TRBJ2-3	-	TRBD2	TGTGCCACCAGCTTGAAACTAGCGGGGGGCACAGATACGCAGTATTTT	CATSLKLAGGTDTQYF
TRBV11-3	TRBJ2-7	once	-	TGTGCCAGCAGCGCGGGGCCAGCCTACGAGCAGTACTTC	CASSAGPAYEQYF
TRBV28	TRBJ1-2	once	TRBD1	TGTGCCAGCAGTTTATCAAGGGGGCTACGATATGGCTACACCTTC	CASSLSRGLRYGYTF
TRBV2	TRBJ2-5	-	-	TGTGCCAGCAGGGCTCTAGGGACCCAGTACTTC	CASRALGTQYF
TRBV4-3	TRBJ1-1	-	TRBD1	TGCGCCAGCAGCCGAAGTCCCGGACAGGGGGGGTTAAAGGACACTGAAGCTTTCTTT	CASSRSPGQGGLKDTEAFF
TRBV6-5	TRBJ1-1	-	-	TGTGCCAGCAGCCAGGGCCCTGAAGCTTTCTTT	CASSQGPEAFF
TRBV4-2	TRBJ2-5	-	TRBD1	TGTGCCAGCAGACCCGGGACAGGGGGGTCCCTCCAAGAGACCCAGTACTTC	CASRPGTGGSLQETQYF